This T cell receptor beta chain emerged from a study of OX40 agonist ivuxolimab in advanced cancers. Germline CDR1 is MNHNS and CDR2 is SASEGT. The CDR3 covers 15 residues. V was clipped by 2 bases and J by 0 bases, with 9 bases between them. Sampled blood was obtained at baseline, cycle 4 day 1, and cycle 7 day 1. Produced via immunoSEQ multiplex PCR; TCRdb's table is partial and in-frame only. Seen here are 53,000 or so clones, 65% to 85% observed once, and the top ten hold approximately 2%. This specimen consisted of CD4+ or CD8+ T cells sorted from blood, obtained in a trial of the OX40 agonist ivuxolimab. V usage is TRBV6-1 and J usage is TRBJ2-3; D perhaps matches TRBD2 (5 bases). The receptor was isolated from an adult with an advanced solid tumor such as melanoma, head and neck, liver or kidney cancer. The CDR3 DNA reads TGTGCCAGCAGTGAACGAGCGGCTAGCACAGATACGCAGTATTTT. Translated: CASSERAASTDTQYF.